Listed below are T cell receptor beta chains from one sample, sequenced in a study of shared clonotypes between healthy human individuals. Assay: immunoSEQ multiplex PCR; the TCRdb copy retains only in-frame clones and omits some. The repertoire holds hundreds of thousands of clones, around 96% seen once, with under 0.06% in the top ten. The source material was naive CD4+ T cells sorted from blood. These receptors all come from a woman in her 30s in good health. Both conserved end residues are part of each CDR3. The D gene is left open where the match is weak. The listing skips clone size in some rows; elsewhere it reads once, few, many or a size class.

len	d_gene	v_gene	abundance	j_gene	CDR3aa	CDR3nt
15	NA	TRBV5-6	NA	TRBJ2-3	CASSLVGPFPDTQYF	TGTGCCAGCAGCTTGGTTGGCCCTTTTCCAGATACGCAGTATTTT
13	NA	TRBV28	NA	TRBJ2-7	CASMEGSAYEQYF	TGTGCCAGCATGGAAGGTTCCGCCTACGAGCAGTACTTC
15	NA	TRBV11-2	NA	TRBJ2-3	CASSLEPGKESTQYF	TGTGCCAGCAGCTTAGAGCCGGGGAAGGAGAGTACGCAGTATTTT
17	TRBD1	TRBV5-1	NA	TRBJ1-4	CASSWGQGVATNEKLFF	TGCGCCAGCAGCTGGGGACAGGGGGTGGCAACTAATGAAAAACTGTTTTTT
13	NA	TRBV9	few	TRBJ1-5	CASSPGEGQPQHF	TGTGCCAGCAGCCCCGGAGAGGGTCAGCCCCAGCATTTT
17	NA	TRBV10-1	NA	TRBJ2-1	CASSEGKQVRLGDEQFF	TGCGCCAGCAGTGAGGGAAAACAGGTGCGACTCGGCGATGAGCAGTTCTTC
13	NA	TRBV28	once	TRBJ1-2	CASSPGGYYGYTF	TGTGCCAGCAGCCCCGGGGGGTACTATGGCTACACCTTC
17	TRBD1	TRBV6-1	NA	TRBJ1-2	CASSEARLTGGRGGYTF	TGTGCCAGCAGTGAAGCTAGGTTAACAGGGGGTAGGGGTGGCTACACCTTC
15	NA	TRBV29-1	once	TRBJ2-7	CSVQKQDGLSYEQYF	TGCAGCGTTCAAAAGCAGGACGGACTCTCCTACGAGCAGTACTTC
13	TRBD1	TRBV28	NA	TRBJ1-5	CASQGARDQPQHF	TGTGCCAGCCAGGGGGCAAGGGATCAGCCCCAGCATTTT
15	TRBD2	TRBV10-3	NA	TRBJ2-1	CAISEWTSGRNEQFF	TGTGCCATCAGTGAGTGGACTAGCGGGAGGAATGAGCAGTTCTTC
15	NA	TRBV6-5	NA	TRBJ2-7	CASSISYRRGYEQYF	TGTGCCAGCAGTATCTCATACAGGAGGGGCTACGAGCAGTACTTC
13	NA	TRBV28	NA	TRBJ1-2	CASSYGGAPGYTF	TGTGCCAGCAGTTATGGGGGCGCCCCTGGCTACACCTTC
14	NA	TRBV9	NA	TRBJ2-7	CASSASWTNHEQYF	TGTGCCAGCAGCGCCTCTTGGACCAACCACGAGCAGTACTTC